The 22 T cell receptor beta chains below come from one sample, sequenced in a study of T cells in Graves' hyperthyroidism and ophthalmopathy (dated by TCRdb to the late 2010s). The method behind the library was multiplex PCR. The sequencer listed for this sample is Illumina HiSeq 2000. The TCR beta CDR3 regions were amplified from RNA transcripts. The first round of RT-PCR for the TCR CDR3 was performed with the HTBI primer set and the Qiagen OneStep RT-PCR kit. The public reads were reprocessed in TCRdb via fastp at Q25 and MiXCR, keeping in-frame beta chains. Identical CDR3 proteins give one entry, which carries the most common genes and DNA. The sample table records about 510,000 distinct CDR3 sequences; approximately 48% of these occur just once. The ten most abundant clones make up approximately 44% of the sample. Sequenced material: peripheral blood or thyroid tissue (not recorded which). The receptors here all came from an adult woman with Graves' disease, either hyperthyroidism or ophthalmopathy (not recorded which).

J is TRBJ2-7 and V is TRBV15; possible D gene TRBD1, 7 bases. CDR1 is LNHNV, CDR2 YYDKDF, per germline (reference sequence). This CDR3 spans 13 amino acids. Between the trimmed V and J ends, which lost 3 bases and 6 bases, there was a span of 12 bases. The CDR3 region has the DNA TGTGCCACCAGCAGGGAGGGGGCCCTCGAGCAGTACTTC. It yields the protein CATSREGALEQYF. Together with reference TRBV15 and TRBJ2-7, the CDR3 gives the full variable domain: DAMVIQNPRYQVTQFGKPVTLSCSQTLNHNVMYWYQQKSSQAPKLLFHYYDKDFNNEADTPDNFQSRRPNTSFCFLDIRSPGLGDTAMYLCATSREGALEQYFGPGTRLTVT.

The J gene is TRBJ1-1, the V gene TRBV7-3; possible D gene TRBD1, 5 bases. Trimming took 1 base from V and 7 from J, leaving 13 bases between them. This CDR3 is built from 14 residues. Germline lookup yields CDR1 SGHTA and CDR2 FQGTGA. In nucleotides, the CDR3 is TGTGCCAGCAGCTTAAATGCAGGGATCGGTGAAGCTTTCTTT. The encoded protein is CASSLNAGIGEAFF.

Remarks on this clonotype: This could be a read error, since a much larger clone is one nucleotide away. The rearrangement links TRBV3-2 to TRBJ2-7. TRBV3-2 is designated a pseudogene. The CDR3 covers 10 residues. CDR3 residues: CASSPNEQYF. CDR3 sequence (DNA): TGTGCCAGCAGCCCCAACGAGCAGTACTTC.

This clonotype was picked up many times. The rearrangement uses TRBV19 and TRBJ2-7; perhaps TRBD1 as D (5 bases). Trimming pared 9 bases from V and 1 base from J, leaving 13 bases between. The length of the CDR3 is 13 residues. CDR1 is LNHDA, CDR2 SQIVND, per germline (reference sequence). In DNA, the CDR3 is TGTGCCAGCAGCCCAGGGTTTTCCTACGAGCAGTACTTC. It translates to CASSPGFSYEQYF.

The chain links TRBV7-9 to TRBJ1-6; TRBD1 agrees at 9 bases. The trim removed 5 bases at V and 4 bases at J, leaving 3 bases unmatched. Germline V lookup: CDR1 SEHNR, CDR2 FQNEAQ (reference sequence). The length of the CDR3 is 15 residues. The CDR3 DNA sequence: TGTGCCAGCAGCACGGGACAGGGTTATAATTCACCCCTCCACTTT. Residues: CASSTGQGYNSPLHF.

The chain is built from TRBV20-1 and TRBJ2-5; 9 nucleotides match TRBD2. J lost 8 bases, V lost 2 bases, and 12 bases had no gene match. Germline V CDR1 and CDR2: DFQATT, SNEGSKA (reference sequence). The CDR3 is 15 residues long. The CDR3 spells CSARSGTSWRGTQYF. In nucleotides, the CDR3 is TGCAGTGCTAGATCCGGGACTAGCTGGCGGGGAACCCAGTACTTC.

CDR3 in amino acids: CASSFLGHDGAEAFF. The CDR3 DNA is TGTGCCAGCAGCTTCCTCGGACACGACGGAGCTGAAGCTTTCTTT. The chain links TRBV7-9 to TRBJ1-1; D perhaps matches TRBD1 (5 bases). V lost 3 bases and J lost 6, with 17 bases in between. Per the germline V gene, CDR1 is SEHNR and CDR2 is FQNEAQ (reference sequence). This CDR3 spans 15 amino acids.

The chain has TRBV28 and TRBJ1-5; TRBD1 agrees at 7 bases. Germline lookup yields CDR1 MDHEN and CDR2 SYDVKM. This CDR3 contains 16 residues. Trimming cost V 5 bases and J 1 base; bases outside gene matches: 8. CDR3 residues: CASSRESGGSNQPQHF. As DNA, the CDR3 is TGTGCCAGCAGTCGAGAATCAGGGGGAAGCAATCAGCCCCAGCATTTT.

This clonotype has ten or more counts. The V and J genes are TRBV19 and TRBJ2-7, with D perhaps matching TRBD1 or TRBD2 (5 bases each). Between the trimmed V and J ends, which lost 0 bases and 2 bases, there was a span of 11 bases. Per germline, CDR1 LNHDA and CDR2 SQIVND (reference sequence). CDR3 length equals 15 residues. CDR3 coding DNA: TGTGCCAGTAGTATAGAAGGGCTGGGACCCTACGAGCAGTACTTC. Protein product: CASSIEGLGPYEQYF.

In its sample, this clonotype was seen a few times. This chain joins TRBV6-5 and TRBJ2-2, with D hard to call. The CDR3 runs to 11 residues. The germline V gene encodes CDR1 MNHEY and CDR2 SVGAGI. The germline V and J ends were trimmed by 2 bases and 9 bases, with 4 bases remaining between them. The CDR3 sequence is CASSYRRELFF. The CDR3 DNA sequence: TGTGCCAGCAGTTACCGGAGGGAGCTGTTTTTT.

This clonotype was seen a few times. The CDR3 spells CSVDDTGVGGYTF. DNA for the CDR3: TGCAGCGTGGACGACACAGGGGTTGGTGGCTACACCTTC. The V gene is TRBV29-1, the J gene TRBJ1-2; 7 bases agree with TRBD1. Germline CDR1 is SQVTM and CDR2 is ANQGSEA. The length of the CDR3 is 13 residues. V gave up 6 bases and J gave up 7 bases; unmatched junction bases: 11. The full variable domain, completed using reference TRBV29-1 and TRBJ1-2, is SAVISQKPSRDICQRGTSLTIQCQVDSQVTMMFWYRQQPGQSLTLIATANQGSEATYESGFVIDKFPISRPNLTFSTLTVSNMSPEDSSIYLCSVDDTGVGGYTFGSGTRLTVV.

This clonotype was found many times. Compared with germline, one end of the junction differs, possibly owing to a read error. This chain connects TRBV7-7 to TRBJ1-1; unclear D gene. Germline V gives CDR1 SSHAT, CDR2 FNYEAQ (reference sequence). The CDR3 is 13 amino acids. The CDR3 sequence is CASSSGGWAEAFF. CDR3 sequence (DNA): TGTGCTAGCAGCTCGGGAGGGTGGGCTGAAGCTTTCTTT.

This chain joins TRBV7-9 and TRBJ1-1; D gene ambiguous. Germline-derived CDR1 and CDR2 are SEHNR and FQNEAQ (reference sequence). The V end was cut by 1 base, the J end by 3 bases, with 9 bases between. The CDR3 extends over 14 amino acids. CDR3 in amino acids: CASSLEGIDTEAFF. CDR3 DNA: TGTGCCAGCAGCTTAGAAGGGATAGACACTGAAGCTTTCTTT.

The chain couples TRBV7-9 to TRBJ2-2; D gene ambiguous. Looked up from germline, CDR1 is SEHNR and CDR2 is FQNEAQ (reference sequence). CDR3 size: 11 residues. With 5 bases removed from V and 7 bases from J, the gap between germline ends came to 5 bases. The CDR3 sequence: CASSRHGELFF. CDR3 coding DNA: TGTGCCAGCAGCCGCCACGGGGAGCTGTTTTTT.

This clonotype was detected ten times or more. The V gene is TRBV7-2, the J gene TRBJ1-1; TRBD1 matches at 7 bases. V was clipped by 4 bases and J by 6 bases; unmatched bases: 8. The CDR3 has 14 residues. Germline assignment: CDR1 SGHTA and CDR2 FQGNSA. This CDR3 is CASSYYRGYAEAFF. The DNA for the CDR3 is TGTGCCAGCAGCTACTACAGGGGATACGCTGAAGCTTTCTTT.

There are many counts of this clonotype. J is TRBJ2-5 and V is TRBV7-3; TRBD1 or TRBD2 may be the D gene (5 bases each). The length of the CDR3 is 13 residues. Germline assignment: CDR1 SGHTA and CDR2 FQGTGA. The V end was cut by 5 bases, the J end by 5 bases, with 12 bases between. The DNA of the CDR3 is TGTGCCAGCAGCGGTTCCGGGACGGAGACCCAGTACTTC. This gives the protein CASSGSGTETQYF.

V gene TRBV6-5 combines with J gene TRBJ2-7; D unresolved. The germline V gene encodes CDR1 MNHEY and CDR2 SVGAGI. The V and J ends lost 1 base and 6 bases respectively, with 4 bases between them. CDR3 length equals 11 residues. In DNA, the CDR3 is TGTGCCAGCAGTTACTACGGCGAGCAGTACTTC. Its protein product is CASSYYGEQYF.

The CDR3 nucleotides read TGTGCCATCAGGGACAGGGGGTCTGGCTACACCTTC. Amino acid sequence: CAIRDRGSGYTF. This rearrangement joins TRBV19 to TRBJ1-2, with 11 bases aligning to TRBD1. Trimming removed 10 bases from V and 7 bases from J; junction bases left unmatched: 5. CDR1 and CDR2 from the germline V gene are LNHDA and SQIVND (reference sequence). The CDR3 contains 12 residues.

The chain carries TRBV5-5 and TRBJ2-5; 7 bases line up with TRBD1. Germline CDR1 SGHKS, CDR2 YYEKEE (reference sequence). The CDR3 has 16 residues. Trimming took 1 base from V and 4 from J; bases not matched to a gene: 10. The CDR3 bases are TGTGCCAGCAGCTTGAGGCCCCAGGGGGAGAGAGAGACCCAGTACTTC. It yields the protein CASSLRPQGERETQYF.

This clonotype has ten or more counts. The J gene is TRBJ2-2, the V gene TRBV20-1; TRBD2 matches at 7 bases. Germline CDR1 and CDR2: DFQATT and SNEGSKA (reference sequence). The CDR3 is 14 amino acids. V shed 8 bases, J shed 3 bases, and the junction held 9 bases outside the gene matches. CDR3 sequence: CSFASGSHTGELFF. The CDR3 nucleotides read TGCAGTTTCGCTAGCGGATCACACACCGGGGAGCTGTTTTTT.

There are a few counts of this clonotype. The chain combines TRBV29-1 with TRBJ2-3; TRBD2 matches at 7 bases. The CDR3 runs to 14 residues. The V gene end was trimmed by 5 bases and the J gene end by 5 bases; junction bases not matched to a gene: 10. CDR1 is SQVTM, CDR2 ANQGSEA, per germline. The CDR3 DNA reads TGCAGCGTTACGGCGGGAGCGGGGTTAGATACGCAGTATTTT. As protein: CSVTAGAGLDTQYF.

The J gene is TRBJ1-6, the V gene TRBV15; perhaps TRBD1 as D (6 bases). The CDR3 covers 16 residues. Germline V gene lookup returns CDR1 LNHNV and CDR2 YYDKDF (reference sequence). Trimming cost V 1 base and J 7 bases, with 14 bases left between them. The CDR3 nucleotides read TGTGCCACCAGCAGAGGGGCAGGGGACGCCAATTCACCCCTCCACTTT. It yields the protein CATSRGAGDANSPLHF. The entire variable domain, with the rest obtained from reference TRBV15 and TRBJ1-6, is as follows: DAMVIQNPRYQVTQFGKPVTLSCSQTLNHNVMYWYQQKSSQAPKLLFHYYDKDFNNEADTPDNFQSRRPNTSFCFLDIRSPGLGDTAMYLCATSRGAGDANSPLHFGNGTRLTVT.